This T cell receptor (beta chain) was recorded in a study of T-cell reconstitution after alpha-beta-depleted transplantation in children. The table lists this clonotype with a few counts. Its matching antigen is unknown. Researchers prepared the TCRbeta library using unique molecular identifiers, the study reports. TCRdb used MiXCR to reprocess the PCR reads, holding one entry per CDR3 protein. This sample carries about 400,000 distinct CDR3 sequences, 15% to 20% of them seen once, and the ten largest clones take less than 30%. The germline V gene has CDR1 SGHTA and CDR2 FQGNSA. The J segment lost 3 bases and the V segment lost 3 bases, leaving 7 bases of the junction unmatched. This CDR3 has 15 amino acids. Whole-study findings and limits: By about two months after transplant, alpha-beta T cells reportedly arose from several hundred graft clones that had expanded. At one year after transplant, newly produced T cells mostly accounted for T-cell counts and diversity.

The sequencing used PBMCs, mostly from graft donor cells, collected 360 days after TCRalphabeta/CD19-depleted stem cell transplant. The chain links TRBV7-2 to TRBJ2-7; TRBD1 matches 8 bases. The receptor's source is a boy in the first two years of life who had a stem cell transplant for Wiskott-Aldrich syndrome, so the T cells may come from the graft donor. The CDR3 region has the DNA TGTGCCAGCAGCTTTGCGGGACAGGCATTCTACGAGCAGTACTTC. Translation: CASSFAGQAFYEQYF.